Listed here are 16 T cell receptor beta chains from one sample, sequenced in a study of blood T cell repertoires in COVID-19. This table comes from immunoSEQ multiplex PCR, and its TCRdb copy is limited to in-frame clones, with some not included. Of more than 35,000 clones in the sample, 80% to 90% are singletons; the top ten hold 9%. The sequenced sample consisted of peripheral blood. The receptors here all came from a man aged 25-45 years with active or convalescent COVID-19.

This chain's CDR3 is CASSPTGQETQYF. CDR3 sequence (DNA): TGTGCCAGCAGTCCGACGGGACAAGAGACCCAGTACTTC. The chain joins TRBV2 to TRBJ2-5; weak D call: TRBD2 (5 bases). The CDR3 covers 13 residues. Germline V CDR1 and CDR2: SNHLY, FYNNEI. Trimming stripped 5 bases from V and 2 bases from J, with 9 bases between.

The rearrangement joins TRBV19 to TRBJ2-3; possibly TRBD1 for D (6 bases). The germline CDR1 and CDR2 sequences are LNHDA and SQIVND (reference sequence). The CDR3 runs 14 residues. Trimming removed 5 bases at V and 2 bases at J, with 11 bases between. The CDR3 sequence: CASSYGTFTDTQYF. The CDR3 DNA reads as TGTGCCAGTAGTTACGGGACATTCACAGATACGCAGTATTTT.

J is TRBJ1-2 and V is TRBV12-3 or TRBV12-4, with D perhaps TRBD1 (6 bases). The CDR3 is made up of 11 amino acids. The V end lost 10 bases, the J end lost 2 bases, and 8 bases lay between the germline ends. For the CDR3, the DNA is TGTGCCATCACAGGGAACTATGGCTACACCTTC. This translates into CAITGNYGYTF.

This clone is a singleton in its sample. The CDR3 reads CASSLERQGTRGYTF. Written as DNA, the CDR3 is TGTGCCAGCAGCTTAGAGAGACAGGGGACTCGTGGCTACACCTTC. The chain employs TRBV7-9 and TRBJ1-2; 8 bases match TRBD1. The germline V gene encodes CDR1 SEHNR and CDR2 FQNEAQ (reference sequence). The junction had 8 bases not matched to a gene; V was cut back by 1 base and J by 7 bases. This CDR3 has 15 residues. Full variable domain (missing parts from reference TRBV7-9 and TRBJ1-2): DTGVSQNPRHKITKRGQNVTFRCDPISEHNRLYWYRQTLGQGPEFLTYFQNEAQLEKSRLLSDRFSAERPKGSFSTLEIQRTEQGDSAMYLCASSLERQGTRGYTFGSGTRLTVV.

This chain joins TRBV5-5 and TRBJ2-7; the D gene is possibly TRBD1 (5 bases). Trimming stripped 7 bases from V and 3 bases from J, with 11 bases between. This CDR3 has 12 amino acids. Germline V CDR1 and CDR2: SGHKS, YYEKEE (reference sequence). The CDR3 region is CASAGYGYEQYV. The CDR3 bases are TGTGCCAGCGCAGGGTACGGCTACGAGCAGTACGTC.

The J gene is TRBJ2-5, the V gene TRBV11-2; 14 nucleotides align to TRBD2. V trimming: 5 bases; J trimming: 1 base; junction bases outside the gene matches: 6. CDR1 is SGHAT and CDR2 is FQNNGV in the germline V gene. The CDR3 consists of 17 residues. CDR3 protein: CASSPGLAGGTQETQYF. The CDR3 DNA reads TGTGCCAGCAGCCCCGGACTAGCGGGAGGTACCCAAGAGACCCAGTACTTC.

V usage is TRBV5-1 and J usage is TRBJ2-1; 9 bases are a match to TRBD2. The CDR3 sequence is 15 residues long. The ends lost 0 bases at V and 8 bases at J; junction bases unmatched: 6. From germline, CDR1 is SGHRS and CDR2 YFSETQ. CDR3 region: CASSLAVAGAHEQFF. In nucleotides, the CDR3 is TGCGCCAGCAGCTTGGCCGTAGCGGGAGCTCATGAGCAGTTCTTC.

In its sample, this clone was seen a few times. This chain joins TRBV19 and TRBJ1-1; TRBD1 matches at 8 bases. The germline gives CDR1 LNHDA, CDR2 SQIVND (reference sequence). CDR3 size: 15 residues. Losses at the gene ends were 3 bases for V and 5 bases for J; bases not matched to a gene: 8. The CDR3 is CASSMVSGGWTEAFF. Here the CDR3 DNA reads TGTGCCAGTAGTATGGTTTCAGGGGGCTGGACTGAAGCTTTCTTT.

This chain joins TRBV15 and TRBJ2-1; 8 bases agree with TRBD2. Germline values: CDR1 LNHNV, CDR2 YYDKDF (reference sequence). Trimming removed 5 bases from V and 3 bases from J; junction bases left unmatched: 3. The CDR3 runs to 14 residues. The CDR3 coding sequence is TGTGCCACCAGCGAGCGGGAGCACTACAATGAGCAGTTCTTC. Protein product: CATSEREHYNEQFF.

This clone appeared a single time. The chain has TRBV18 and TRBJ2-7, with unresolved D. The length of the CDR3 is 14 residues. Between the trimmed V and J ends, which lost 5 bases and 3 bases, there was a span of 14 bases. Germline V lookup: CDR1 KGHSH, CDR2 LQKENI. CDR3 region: CASSSKEPGYEQYV. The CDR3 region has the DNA TGTGCCAGCTCATCGAAGGAGCCCGGCTACGAGCAGTACGTC.

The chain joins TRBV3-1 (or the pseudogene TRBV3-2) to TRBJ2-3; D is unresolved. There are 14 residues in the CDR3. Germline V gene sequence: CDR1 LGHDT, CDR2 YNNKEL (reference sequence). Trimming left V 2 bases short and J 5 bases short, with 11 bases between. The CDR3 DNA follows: TGTGCCAGCAGCCAACGCTTAGCAGAAGATACGCAGTATTTT. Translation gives CASSQRLAEDTQYF.

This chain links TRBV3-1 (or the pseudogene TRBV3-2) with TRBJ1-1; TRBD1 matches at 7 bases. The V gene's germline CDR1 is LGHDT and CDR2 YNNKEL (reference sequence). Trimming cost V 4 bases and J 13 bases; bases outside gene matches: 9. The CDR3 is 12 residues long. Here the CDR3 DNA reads TGTGCCAGCAGCCTCGGACAGGTTCAGGTTTTCTTT. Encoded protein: CASSLGQVQVFF.

CDR3 region: CASSPDSTGYTF. The CDR3 DNA is TGTGCCAGCAGTCCCGACTCAACCGGCTACACCTTC. This chain connects TRBV12-3 or TRBV12-4 to TRBJ1-2; D not certain. This CDR3 is 12 amino acids long. V was clipped by 5 bases and J by 8 bases, with 12 bases between them.

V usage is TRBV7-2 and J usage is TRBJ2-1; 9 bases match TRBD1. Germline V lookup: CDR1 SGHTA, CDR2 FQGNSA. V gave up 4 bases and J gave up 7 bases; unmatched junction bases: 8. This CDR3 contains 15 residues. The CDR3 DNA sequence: TGTGCCAGCAGCTCCCGGGACAGGGCGTGGAATGAGCAGTTCTTC. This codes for CASSSRDRAWNEQFF.

The CDR3 loop reads CATSEPSGSTDTQYF. CDR3 in DNA: TGTGCCACCAGTGAACCAAGCGGGAGCACAGATACGCAGTATTTT. The chain recombines TRBV24-1 with TRBJ2-3; D possibly corresponds to TRBD2 (6 bases). The CDR3 sequence is 15 residues long. The V and J ends lost 4 bases and 0 bases respectively, with 10 bases between them. CDR1 is KGHDR, CDR2 SFDVKD, per germline.

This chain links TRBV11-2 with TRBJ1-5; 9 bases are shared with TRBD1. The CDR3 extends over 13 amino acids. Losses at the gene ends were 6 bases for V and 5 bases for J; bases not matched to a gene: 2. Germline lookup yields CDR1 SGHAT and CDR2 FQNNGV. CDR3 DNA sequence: TGTGCCAGCAGTCGGGACAGGGATCAGCCCCAGCATTTT. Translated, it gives CASSRDRDQPQHF.